Below are 9 T cell receptor beta chains sequenced from a single sample in a study of a mutant IDH1 vaccine in newly diagnosed glioma. Libraries were prepared by immunoSEQ multiplex PCR; TCRdb keeps only in-frame clonotypes and omits some of them. There are some 42,000 clones in the sample; roughly 80% occur only once, and roughly 4.6% lies in the top ten. These receptors have no known antigen. Time point in this sample: week 35, safety follow-up. Vaccination used 300 ug of mutant IDH1 20-mer peptide per dose, with topical imiquimod. The input for sequencing was PBMCs, taken from a glioma patient whose treatment included an IDH1 peptide vaccine. Receptor source: a woman aged 45-65 years with glioma.

The V and J genes are TRBV19 and TRBJ1-6, with TRBD1 as a possible D gene (5 bases). The CDR3 has 15 residues. The germline gives CDR1 LNHDA, CDR2 SQIVND (reference sequence). The V end lost 0 bases, the J end lost 7 bases, and 10 bases lay between the germline ends. Written as DNA, the CDR3 is TGTGCCAGTAGTATAGATGGTACAGGAAATTCACCCCTCCACTTT. Its protein product is CASSIDGTGNSPLHF.

This clone was detected a few times. The gene calls are TRBV28 and TRBJ1-2, with D unresolved. Germline V gives CDR1 MDHEN, CDR2 SYDVKM. The CDR3 spans 12 residues. Trimming removed 2 bases at V and 5 bases at J, with 6 bases between. The CDR3 protein is CASSLSEYGYTF. The CDR3 DNA reads as TGTGCCAGCAGTTTAAGCGAATATGGCTACACCTTC.

The rearrangement uses TRBV5-4 and TRBJ2-1; D is undetermined. The V gene's germline CDR1 is SGHNT and CDR2 YYREEE (reference sequence). This CDR3 has 12 residues. V was cut by 4 bases and J by 7 bases, with 9 bases left in between. DNA for the CDR3: TGTGCCAGCAGCCGCAGTGAAAATGAGCAGTTCTTC. It yields the protein CASSRSENEQFF.

V and J are TRBV27 and TRBJ1-6; a possible D gene is TRBD1 (5 bases). V dropped 4 bases and J dropped 9 bases, with 13 bases sitting between them. There are 14 residues in the CDR3. From germline, CDR1 is MNHEY and CDR2 SMNVEV (reference sequence). CDR3 sequence reads: CASSSAGFGSPLHF. For the CDR3, the DNA is TGTGCCAGCAGTTCTGCAGGGTTCGGTTCACCCCTCCACTTT.

J is TRBJ2-7 and V is TRBV4-1, with D tentatively TRBD1 or TRBD2 (6 bases each). Germline V CDR1 and CDR2: MGHRA, YSYEKL. Trimming stripped 3 bases from V and 6 bases from J, with 12 bases between. This CDR3 contains 13 residues. The CDR3 DNA reads as TGCGCCAGCAGCCAGGAGGGGGGAGCCGAGCAGTACTTC. It translates to CASSQEGGAEQYF.

The genes are TRBV7-2 and TRBJ1-2, with a possible D match to TRBD1 (5 bases). Between the trimmed V and J ends, which lost 1 base and 7 bases, there was a span of 16 bases. This CDR3 spans 15 amino acids. The germline V gene has CDR1 SGHTA and CDR2 FQGNSA. The chain's CDR3 is CASSLVYRLDGGYTF. The CDR3 coding sequence is TGTGCCAGCAGCTTAGTGTACAGGCTGGACGGTGGCTACACCTTC.

This clone was counted a few times. V and J are TRBV18 and TRBJ2-5; D perhaps matches TRBD1 (6 bases). This CDR3 contains 15 residues. Germline V lookup: CDR1 KGHSH, CDR2 LQKENI. V was trimmed by 2 bases and J by 5 bases, leaving 15 bases between them. The CDR3 loop reads CASSPNQGLGETQYF. The CDR3 nucleotides are TGTGCCAGCTCACCAAACCAGGGGCTAGGGGAGACCCAGTACTTC.

This chain uses TRBV29-1 with TRBJ1-1, with D possibly matching TRBD1 (6 bases). There are 13 residues in the CDR3. V lost 4 bases and J lost 2, with 11 bases in between. Germline values: CDR1 SQVTM, CDR2 ANQGSEA. The CDR3: CSVVDRSNTEAFF. The CDR3 DNA sequence: TGCAGCGTTGTCGACAGGTCCAACACTGAAGCTTTCTTT.

V is TRBV5-1 and J is TRBJ1-2, with no clear D. Germline assignment: CDR1 SGHRS and CDR2 YFSETQ. The CDR3 runs to 15 residues. V lost 4 bases to trimming and J lost 0 bases, with 13 bases between them. This chain's CDR3 is CASSRGPVANYGYTF. CDR3 in DNA: TGCGCCAGCAGCCGCGGGCCAGTCGCTAACTATGGCTACACCTTC.